A selection of T cell receptor beta chains follows, all from one sample in a study of blood T cell repertoires in COVID-19. The method was immunoSEQ multiplex PCR; TCRdb's version includes in-frame clones alone and lacks a portion of them. The table lists 250,000 or so clones, 90% to 95% of them singletons. Sequenced material: PBMCs or T cells enriched from blood (not recorded which). Every receptor here comes from a human donor in a cohort exposed to, infected with or recovered from COVID-19 (not recorded which). The donor label of this sample is uncertain. Both conserved end residues are part of each CDR3. Each record gives: D gene, J gene, clone size, V gene, CDR3 protein, CDR3 DNA. A D gene is named only where the DNA matches it firmly. Clone size is given for some rows only: seen once, a few or many times, or a class if the clone is expanded.

. | TRBJ1-1 | . | TRBV18 | CASSPPNEGMNTEAFF | TGTGCCAGCTCACCACCGAATGAGGGAATGAACACTGAAGCTTTCTTT
TRBD1 | TRBJ1-2 | . | TRBV24-1 | CATGDSYGYTF | TGTGCCACCGGGGACAGCTATGGCTACACCTTC
TRBD1 | TRBJ2-7 | . | TRBV5-1 | CASRTGGHEQYF | TGCGCCAGCAGGACAGGGGGCCACGAGCAGTACTTC
. | TRBJ1-5 | . | TRBV7-8 | CASSAPAGLVNQPQHF | TGTGCCAGCAGCGCCCCGGCAGGGTTAGTTAATCAGCCCCAGCATTTT
. | TRBJ2-4 | . | TRBV7-9 | CASSTGHQAKNIQYF | TGTGCCAGCAGTACGGGACACCAAGCCAAAAACATTCAGTACTTC
. | TRBJ1-5 | once | TRBV24-1 | CATSAGIGSNQPQHF | TGTGCCACCAGTGCCGGGATCGGTAGCAATCAGCCCCAGCATTTT
. | TRBJ1-2 | . | TRBV5-4 | CASSLAGLLYGYTF | TGTGCCAGCAGCTTGGCAGGGCTACTTTATGGCTACACCTTC
TRBD2 | TRBJ2-3 | . | TRBV2 | CATGGSGVGTDTQYF | TGTGCCACCGGGGGTAGCGGGGTGGGTACAGATACGCAGTATTTT
. | TRBJ1-5 | . | TRBV4-2 | CASSQALLPDQPQHF | TGTGCCAGCAGCCAAGCCCTACTCCCCGATCAGCCCCAGCATTTT
TRBD2 | TRBJ2-7 | . | TRBV7-8 | CASSPTERGYYEQYF | TGTGCCAGCAGCCCGACGGAGCGGGGCTACTACGAGCAGTACTTC
. | TRBJ2-7 | . | TRBV14 | CASSQEKGNRRYF | TGTGCCAGCAGCCAAGAAAAGGGGAACAGGCGCTACTTC
. | TRBJ2-5 | . | TRBV7-9 | CASSLMGGSYQETQYF | TGTGCCAGCAGCTTGATGGGGGGAAGTTACCAAGAGACCCAGTACTTC
. | TRBJ2-3 | . | TRBV12-3/TRBV12-4 | CATLPGGTDTQYF | TGTGCCACCCTGCCAGGGGGCACAGATACGCAGTATTTT
TRBD1 | TRBJ2-7 | . | TRBV4-2 | CASSQGDSFGDRQYEQYF | TGTGCCAGCAGCCAAGGGGATAGCTTTGGGGACAGGCAGTACGAGCAGTACTTC
TRBD1 | TRBJ2-7 | . | TRBV18 | CASSSTTGVAYEQYF | TGTGCCAGCTCATCGACGACAGGGGTGGCCTACGAGCAGTACTTC
TRBD1 | TRBJ2-3 | . | TRBV27 | CASSLAGGDTQYF | TGTGCCAGCAGTTTAGCAGGGGGAGATACGCAGTATTTT
TRBD1 | TRBJ1-2 | . | TRBV25-1 | CASSYSGTGSGYTF | TGTGCCAGCAGCTACTCGGGGACAGGGTCTGGCTACACCTTC
. | TRBJ1-4 | . | TRBV7-9 | CASSPTGSEKLFF | TGTGCCAGCAGCCCCACCGGGTCGGAAAAACTGTTTTTT
TRBD1 | TRBJ2-3 | once | TRBV5-1 | CASSETGDPTDTQYF | TGCGCCAGCAGCGAAACAGGGGACCCCACAGATACGCAGTATTTT
. | TRBJ2-1 | . | TRBV27 | CASSPDPSGSYNEQFF | TGTGCCAGCAGCCCCGATCCTTCGGGCTCCTACAATGAGCAGTTCTTC
TRBD1 | TRBJ2-1 | . | TRBV19 | CASSFPGTGSSYNEQFF | TGTGCCAGTAGTTTCCCCGGGACAGGCAGCTCCTACAATGAGCAGTTCTTC
TRBD1 | TRBJ1-1 | . | TRBV3-1/TRBV3-2 | CASSQTPGQGAEAFF | TGTGCCAGCAGCCAAACCCCGGGACAGGGGGCGGAAGCTTTCTTT
TRBD1 | TRBJ1-5 | . | TRBV2 | CASSGGTGVQPQHF | TGTGCCAGCAGTGGGGGGACAGGGGTTCAGCCCCAGCATTTT
TRBD2 | TRBJ2-7 | . | TRBV29-1 | CSVEAGERGVYEQYF | TGCAGCGTTGAAGCCGGCGAGCGGGGGGTCTACGAGCAGTACTTC
TRBD2 | TRBJ2-5 | . | TRBV7-2 | CASSLGGWRGTLALETQYF | TGTGCCAGCAGCTTAGGGGGGTGGCGGGGGACGTTGGCCTTAGAGACCCAGTACTTC
. | TRBJ1-2 | . | TRBV5-6 | CASSSSVTENYGYTF | TGTGCCAGCAGCTCCTCTGTGACAGAAAACTATGGCTACACCTTC
. | TRBJ1-6 | . | TRBV19 | CASSGLFSPLHF | TGTGCCAGTAGCGGACTCTTTTCACCCCTCCACTTT
TRBD1 | TRBJ1-1 | . | TRBV6-5 | CASSYSGTGGLEAFF | TGTGCCAGCAGTTACTCAGGGACAGGGGGCCTTGAAGCTTTCTTT
. | TRBJ1-2 | . | TRBV29-1 | CSVEGRVRGYTF | TGCAGCGTTGAAGGACGGGTGCGGGGCTACACCTTC
. | TRBJ2-3 | . | TRBV7-9 | CASSSTDTQYF | TGTGCCAGTTCGAGCACAGATACGCAGTATTTT
TRBD1 | TRBJ2-7 | . | TRBV7-3 | CASSPRGKYEQYF | TGTGCCAGCAGCCCCAGGGGGAAATACGAGCAGTACTTC
TRBD1 | TRBJ1-2 | . | TRBV27 | CASSLPTGTNYTF | TGTGCCAGCAGTCTACCGACAGGGACCAACTACACCTTC
TRBD1 | TRBJ2-3 | . | TRBV11-2 | CASRQGGDTQYF | TGTGCCAGCAGACAGGGGGGAGATACGCAGTATTTT
. | TRBJ1-5 | . | TRBV7-2 | CASSLALPRGNQPQHF | TGTGCCAGCAGCTTAGCCCTACCCAGGGGAAATCAGCCCCAGCATTTT
TRBD1 | TRBJ2-1 | . | TRBV6-5 | CASSLQGGSYNEQFF | TGTGCCAGCAGTTTACAGGGGGGCTCCTACAATGAGCAGTTCTTC
. | TRBJ2-2 | . | TRBV27 | CASIGDPGELFF | TGTGCCAGCATCGGAGATCCCGGGGAGCTGTTTTTT
. | TRBJ2-6 | . | TRBV5-4 | CASSMTGSGANVLTF | TGTGCCAGCAGTATGACAGGCTCTGGGGCCAACGTCCTGACTTTC
TRBD1 | TRBJ1-4 | . | TRBV7-2 | CASSAYRGLREKLFF | TGTGCCAGCAGCGCCTACAGGGGGCTAAGAGAAAAACTGTTTTTT
. | TRBJ1-2 | . | TRBV2 | CASSDQGMRGYTF | TGTGCCAGCAGTGACCAGGGAATGCGTGGCTACACCTTC
TRBD2 | TRBJ2-3 | . | TRBV18 | CASSPPRRRERGGVDTQYF | TGTGCCAGCTCACCACCGCGGAGGCGAGAGCGGGGGGGCGTAGATACGCAGTATTTT
TRBD2 | TRBJ2-2 | . | TRBV7-9 | CASSPYSGGPDTGELFF | TGTGCCAGCAGCCCATATAGCGGGGGGCCGGATACCGGGGAGCTGTTTTTT
. | TRBJ1-1 | . | TRBV3-1/TRBV3-2 | CASSPLGGVGAEAFF | TGTGCCAGCAGCCCTCTTGGGGGGGTGGGTGCTGAAGCTTTCTTT